This TCR beta chain was sequenced during a study of Ad26.COV2.S vaccination and SARS-CoV-2 variants (dated by TCRdb to about 2021). In the study overall: Vaccine-arm donors were drawn from COV1001, a multicentre, randomized, double-blind, placebo-controlled phase I-IIa trial of Ad26.COV2.S in healthy adults. Dosing of Ad26.COV2.S was intramuscular, at either 5x10^10 or 1x10^11 viral particles, delivered as one shot or as two shots spaced 56 days apart. TCRbeta repertoire sequencing was used to assess the specificity and breadth of SARS-CoV-2-reactive T cell receptors after Ad26.COV2.S vaccination. The TCR-sequenced set comprised approximately 32 samples: some 20 Ad26.COV2.S vaccine recipients, 5 placebo recipients and 8 SARS-CoV-2 convalescent individuals. Participants in the trial were split at random into five groups of five each, receiving low-dose or high-dose Ad26.COV2.S once or twice, or else placebo on both occasions. Investigators did not know the trial group allocation while performing experiments and assessing outcomes. On the study overall, not on this receptor specifically: The study was not powered for comparison of responses between vaccine doses or regimens. The authors noted that total T cell responses may have been underestimated by the TCR breadth and depth analyses. Vaccine and placebo recipients had similar non-spike TCR breadth, a finding consistent with the vaccine containing only spike. Substantial breadth of spike-specific CD8+ and CD4+ T cell responses was reported after vaccination. Spike-specific TCR breadth was higher in Ad26.COV2.S recipients than in placebo recipients (P = 0.0014).

What this sample's treatment or condition label stands for: around 19 received Ad26.COV2.S at low or high dose, single or two shots; about 5 received placebo; per-sample allocation not given. Repertoires of vaccine and placebo recipients were sequenced from samples taken on day 63 after the first injection. Cohort 1b enrolled roughly 25 adults aged 18-55 years at a single site in Boston, USA, between 29 July and 7 August 2020. Ad26.COV2.S was a replication-incompetent adenovirus type 26 vector expressing a prefusion-stabilized SARS-CoV-2 spike protein from the original Wuhan strain. Via the germline V gene, CDR1 is MGHRA and CDR2 YSYEKL. Trimming takes 2 bases off V and 4 bases off J; junction bases not matched to a gene: 5. From the cysteine up to the phenylalanine, the CDR3 has a length of 14 residues. CDR3 DNA is the only sequence kept; it has 42 bases, read in frame from the first base. TCRbeta CDR3 regions were sequenced with the immunoSEQ Assay. After extraction, genomic DNA underwent amplification by bias-controlled multiplex PCR, followed by high-throughput sequencing. The original methods were these. To quantify the absolute abundance of every unique TCRbeta CDR3 region, sequences were collapsed and filtered. T cell fraction was estimated by normalizing TCRbeta template counts to usable DNA, with usable DNA measured through amplification of reference genes found in all nucleated cells. Repertoire TCRs were annotated as SARS-CoV-2-specific when V gene, CDR3 amino acid sequence and J gene were exactly matched to a known reactive TCR set. MIRA supplied the reference SARS-CoV-2 TCR set, which was filtered for enrichment in COVID-19-positive ImmuneCODE repertoires so that public or cross-reactive TCRs were removed. Based on the MIRA antigens, annotated TCRs were further analysed at the level of specific ORF or position within ORF. Breadth was defined as annotated unique rearrangements over total unique productive rearrangements; depth was the summed frequency of those rearrangements. TCR breadth was compared between groups using two-sided Wilcoxon rank-sum tests. Entries here come from immuneACCESS through TCRdb and include only in-frame sequences with V and J called. Some clones fail to appear in such tables; in the studies checked, an unresolved V gene covers under half of the shortfall, and the cause of the remainder is unknown. D and trimming were read from the DNA, whereas the V and J calls and clone size are those reported in that table. The sample records approximately 450,000 clones, over 75% of which are singletons. More than 9% of the sample lies in the top ten.

For this clone: Its binding antigen is unknown. No base quality information exists; no much larger clone differs at one position.

The chain couples TRBV4-1 to TRBJ2-7; TRBD2 aligns with 7 central bases. The TCR comes from a person aged 18 to 65 who received the Ad26.COV2.S COVID-19 vaccine or a placebo. The specimen was peripheral blood, collected in a trial of Ad26.COV2.S vaccine versus placebo. The CDR3 protein sequence reads: CASSQSQLAYEQYF. The DNA is as follows: TGCGCCAGCAGCCAATCTCAACTAGCGTACGAGCAGTACTTC.